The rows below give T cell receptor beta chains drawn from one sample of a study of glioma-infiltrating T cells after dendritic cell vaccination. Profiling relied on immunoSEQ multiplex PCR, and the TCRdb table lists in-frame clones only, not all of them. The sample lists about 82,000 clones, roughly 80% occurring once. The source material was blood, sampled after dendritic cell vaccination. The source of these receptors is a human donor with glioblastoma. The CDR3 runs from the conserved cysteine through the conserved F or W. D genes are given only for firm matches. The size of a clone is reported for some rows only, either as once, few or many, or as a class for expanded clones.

TGCGCCAGCAGCCTCCTGACAGGGGGGGAGCTGTTTTTT | CASSLLTGGELFF | 13 | TRBV4-1 | TRBD1 | TRBJ2-2 | NA
TGTGCCAGCAGCTTCCGGGGAACAGATACGCAGTATTTT | CASSFRGTDTQYF | 13 | TRBV7-9 | NA | TRBJ2-3 | NA
TGTGCCAGCAGTGCGCCGGGACAGGGGAAGACCCAGTACTTC | CASSAPGQGKTQYF | 14 | TRBV6-6 | TRBD1 | TRBJ2-5 | NA
TGTGCCAGCAGCTTAGTCGGGGGGTCTTACGAGCAGTACTTC | CASSLVGGSYEQYF | 14 | TRBV7-8 | TRBD2 | TRBJ2-7 | NA
TGTGCCAGTAGTATGGGAAGCGGGCCCTACGAGCAGTACTTC | CASSMGSGPYEQYF | 14 | TRBV19 | NA | TRBJ2-7 | NA
TGTGCCAGCAGCGTAGCTGGGGGACTGAGCTCTGGGGCCAACGTCCTGACTTTC | CASSVAGGLSSGANVLTF | 18 | TRBV9 | NA | TRBJ2-6 | NA
TGTGCCAGCAGCTTCACAGGGGGCACTGAAGCTTTCTTT | CASSFTGGTEAFF | 13 | TRBV7-3 | TRBD1 | TRBJ1-1 | NA
TGTGCCAGCAGTTTAGGGGCAGGGGAAACTGAAGCTTTCTTT | CASSLGAGETEAFF | 14 | TRBV28 | NA | TRBJ1-1 | NA
TGTGCCAGCAGTCAAACAGGGGTTGCCGAAGCTTTCTTT | CASSQTGVAEAFF | 13 | TRBV6-5 | TRBD1 | TRBJ1-1 | NA
TGTGCCAGCAGCTCCGGGACAGCAGGGACTGAAGCTTTCTTT | CASSSGTAGTEAFF | 14 | TRBV6-1 | TRBD1 | TRBJ1-1 | NA
TGCGCCAGTCAGCGGACAGCTCAGAACACCGGGGAGCTGTTTTTT | CASQRTAQNTGELFF | 15 | TRBV4-1 | NA | TRBJ2-2 | few
TGTGCCAGCAGGGTTTTTAATCATTTCTATGGGACCCAGTACTTC | CASRVFNHFYGTQYF | 15 | TRBV2 | NA | TRBJ2-5 | few
TGTGCCAGCAGTGGGACAGGGGGCGTAAATGAGCAGTTCTTC | CASSGTGGVNEQFF | 14 | TRBV6-5 | TRBD1 | TRBJ2-1 | NA
TGTGCCAGCCATGGGGAGGTGAGGGACAGTAATAATTCACCCCTCCACTTT | CASHGEVRDSNNSPLHF | 17 | TRBV7-8 | TRBD1 | TRBJ1-6 | NA
TGCGCCAGCAGCCAAGAGACAGGGGCGAACACCGGGGAGCTGTTTTTT | CASSQETGANTGELFF | 16 | TRBV4-1 | TRBD1 | TRBJ2-2 | NA
TGCGCCAGCAGCCAAGGGTTTGTAGACGAGCAGTACTTC | CASSQGFVDEQYF | 13 | TRBV4-3 | NA | TRBJ2-7 | NA
TGTGCCAGCAGCGCAGCGGCTGGACAGGGCGATGAGCAGTTCTTC | CASSAAAGQGDEQFF | 15 | TRBV9 | TRBD1 | TRBJ2-1 | once
TGTGCCAGCTCATTGGAGGGCACTGAAGCTTTCTTT | CASSLEGTEAFF | 12 | TRBV18 | NA | TRBJ1-1 | NA
TGTGCCACCAGCAGAGATAGAAATAGCAATCAGCCCCAGCATTTT | CATSRDRNSNQPQHF | 15 | TRBV15 | NA | TRBJ1-5 | NA
TGTGCCAGCAGCCTCAGGGGAGAGAATTCACCCCTCCACTTT | CASSLRGENSPLHF | 14 | TRBV6-1 | NA | TRBJ1-6 | few
TGTGCCAGCAGCCATGGACAGGGGAGAAACGAGCAGTACTTC | CASSHGQGRNEQYF | 14 | TRBV7-6 | TRBD1 | TRBJ2-7 | NA
TGTGCCAGCAGCCCAGGACAGGGAGTTAGTACAGATACGCAGTATTTT | CASSPGQGVSTDTQYF | 16 | TRBV13 | TRBD1 | TRBJ2-3 | once
TGTGCCAGCAGTGGATCGATTCCCAGGGGGGGCAATCAGCCCCAGCATTTT | CASSGSIPRGGNQPQHF | 17 | TRBV6-1 | TRBD1 | TRBJ1-5 | once